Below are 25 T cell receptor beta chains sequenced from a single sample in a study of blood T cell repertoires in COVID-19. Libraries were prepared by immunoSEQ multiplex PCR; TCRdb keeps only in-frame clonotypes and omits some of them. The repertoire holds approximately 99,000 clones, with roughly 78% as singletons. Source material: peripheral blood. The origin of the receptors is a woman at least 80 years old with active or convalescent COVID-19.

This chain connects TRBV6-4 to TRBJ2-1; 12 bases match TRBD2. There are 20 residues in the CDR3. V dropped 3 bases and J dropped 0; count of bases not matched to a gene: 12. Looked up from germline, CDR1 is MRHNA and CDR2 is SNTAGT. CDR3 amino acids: CASSELWGLAGGSSYNEQFF. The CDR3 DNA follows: TGTGCCAGCAGTGAACTTTGGGGTCTAGCGGGAGGGAGCTCCTACAATGAGCAGTTCTTC.

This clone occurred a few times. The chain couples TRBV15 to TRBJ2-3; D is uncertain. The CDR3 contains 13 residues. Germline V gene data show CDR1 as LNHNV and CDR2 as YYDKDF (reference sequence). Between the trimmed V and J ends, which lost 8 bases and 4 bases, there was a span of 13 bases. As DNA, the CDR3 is TGTGCCACCGCCAACAGTTGGGCAGATACGCAGTATTTT. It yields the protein CATANSWADTQYF.

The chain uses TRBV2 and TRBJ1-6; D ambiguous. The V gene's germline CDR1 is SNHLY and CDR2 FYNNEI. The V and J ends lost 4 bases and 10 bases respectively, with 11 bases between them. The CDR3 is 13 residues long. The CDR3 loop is CASSVEGESPLHF. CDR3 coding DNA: TGTGCCAGCAGTGTAGAGGGAGAGTCACCCCTCCACTTT.

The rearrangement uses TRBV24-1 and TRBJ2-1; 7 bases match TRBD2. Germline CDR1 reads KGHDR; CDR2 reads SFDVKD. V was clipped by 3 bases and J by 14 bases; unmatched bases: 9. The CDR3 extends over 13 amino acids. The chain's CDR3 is CATSDNSGTREFF. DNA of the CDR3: TGTGCCACCAGTGATAACAGCGGGACCAGGGAGTTCTTC.

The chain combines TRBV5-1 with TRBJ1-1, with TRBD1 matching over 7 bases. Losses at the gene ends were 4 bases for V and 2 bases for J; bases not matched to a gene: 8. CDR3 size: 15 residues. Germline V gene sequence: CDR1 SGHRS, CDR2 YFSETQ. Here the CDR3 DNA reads TGCGCCAGCAGCCCGGGACAGACGACTAACACTGAAGCTTTCTTT. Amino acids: CASSPGQTTNTEAFF.

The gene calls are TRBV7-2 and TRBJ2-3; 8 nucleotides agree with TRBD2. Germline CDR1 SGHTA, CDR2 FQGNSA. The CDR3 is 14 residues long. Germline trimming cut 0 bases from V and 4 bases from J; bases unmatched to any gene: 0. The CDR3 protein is CASSLAAGADTQYF. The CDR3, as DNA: TGTGCCAGCAGCTTAGCAGCGGGAGCAGATACGCAGTATTTT.

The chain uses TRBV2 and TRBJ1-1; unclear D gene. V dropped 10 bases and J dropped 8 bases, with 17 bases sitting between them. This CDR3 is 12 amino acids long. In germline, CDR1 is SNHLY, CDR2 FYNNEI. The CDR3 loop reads CATQEETEEAFF. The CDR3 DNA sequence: TGTGCCACCCAAGAGGAGACCGAAGAAGCTTTCTTT.

Here the CDR3 DNA reads TGTGCCAGCAGCCGGACAGGGGACTCCTACGAGCAGTACTTC. Translating gives CASSRTGDSYEQYF. The rearrangement uses TRBV6-5 and TRBJ2-7; 9 bases are a match to TRBD1. The trim removed 6 bases at V and 0 bases at J, leaving 3 bases unmatched. This CDR3 has 14 amino acids. The germline gives CDR1 MNHEY, CDR2 SVGAGI.

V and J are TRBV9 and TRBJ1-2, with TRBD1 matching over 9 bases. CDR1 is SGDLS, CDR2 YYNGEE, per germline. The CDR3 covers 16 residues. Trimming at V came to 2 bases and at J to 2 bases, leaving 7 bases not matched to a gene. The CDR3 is CASSVRIDRGNYGYTF. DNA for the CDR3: TGTGCCAGCAGCGTTCGGATCGACAGGGGGAACTATGGCTACACCTTC.

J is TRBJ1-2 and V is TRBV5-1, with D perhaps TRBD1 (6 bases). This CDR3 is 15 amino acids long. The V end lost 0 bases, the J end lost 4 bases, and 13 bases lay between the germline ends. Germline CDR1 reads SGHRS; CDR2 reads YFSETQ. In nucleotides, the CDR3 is TGCGCCAGCAGCTTGGAAGGACAGCCCTTCTATGGCTACACCTTC. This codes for CASSLEGQPFYGYTF.

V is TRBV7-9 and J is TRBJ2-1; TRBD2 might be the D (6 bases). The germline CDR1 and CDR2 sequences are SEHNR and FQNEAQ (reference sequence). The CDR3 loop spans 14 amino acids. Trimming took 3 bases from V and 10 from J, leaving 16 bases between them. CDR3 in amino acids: CASSLGTGSREQFF. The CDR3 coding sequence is TGTGCCAGCAGCTTGGGGACCGGGAGCCGGGAGCAGTTCTTC. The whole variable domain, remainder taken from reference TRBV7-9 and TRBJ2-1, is DTGVSQNPRHKITKRGQNVTFRCDPISEHNRLYWYRQTLGQGPEFLTYFQNEAQLEKSRLLSDRFSAERPKGSFSTLEIQRTEQGDSAMYLCASSLGTGSREQFFGPGTRLTVL.

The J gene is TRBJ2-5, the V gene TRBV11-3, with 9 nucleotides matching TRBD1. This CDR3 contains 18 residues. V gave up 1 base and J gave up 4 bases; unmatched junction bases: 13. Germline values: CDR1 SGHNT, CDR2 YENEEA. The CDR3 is CASSLGGRRTGETETQYF. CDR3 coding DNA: TGTGCCAGCAGCTTAGGAGGTAGAAGGACAGGGGAGACAGAGACCCAGTACTTC.

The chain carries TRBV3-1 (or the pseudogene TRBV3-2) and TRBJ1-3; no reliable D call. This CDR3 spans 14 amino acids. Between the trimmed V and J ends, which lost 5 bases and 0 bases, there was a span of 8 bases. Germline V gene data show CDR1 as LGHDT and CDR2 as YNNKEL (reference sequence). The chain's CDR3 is CASSSHGSGNTIYF. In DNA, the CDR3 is TGTGCCAGCAGCTCCCACGGCTCTGGAAACACCATATATTTT.

The CDR3 DNA reads TGTGCCAGTAGTAAGGGACAGGGGACCGAGCAGTACTTC. As protein: CASSKGQGTEQYF. The V call is TRBV19, the J call TRBJ2-7, with TRBD1 identical over 10 bases. J gave up 6 bases and V 4 bases, and 3 bases lay outside the gene matches. Germline V gene data show CDR1 as LNHDA and CDR2 as SQIVND (reference sequence). This CDR3 is 13 amino acids long.

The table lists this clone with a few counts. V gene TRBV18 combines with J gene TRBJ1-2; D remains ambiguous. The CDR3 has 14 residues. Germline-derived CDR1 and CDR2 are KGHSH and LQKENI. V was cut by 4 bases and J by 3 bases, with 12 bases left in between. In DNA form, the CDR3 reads TGTGCCAGCTCACAAGACGGGTTGGACTATGGCTACACCTTC. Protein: CASSQDGLDYGYTF.

CDR3: CASSLSPGVQETQYF. CDR3 coding DNA: TGTGCCAGCAGCTTGTCTCCAGGGGTCCAAGAGACCCAGTACTTC. The chain carries TRBV7-3 and TRBJ2-5; D is possibly TRBD1 (6 bases). The germline V gene encodes CDR1 SGHTA and CDR2 FQGTGA. V lost 3 bases and J 1 base, leaving 12 bases between the germline ends. This CDR3 comprises 15 residues.

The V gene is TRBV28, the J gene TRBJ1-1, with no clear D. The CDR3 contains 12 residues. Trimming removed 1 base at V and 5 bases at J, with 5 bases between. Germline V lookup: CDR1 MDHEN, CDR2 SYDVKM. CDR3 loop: CASSLFGTEAFF. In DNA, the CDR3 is TGTGCCAGCAGTTTATTCGGGACTGAAGCTTTCTTT. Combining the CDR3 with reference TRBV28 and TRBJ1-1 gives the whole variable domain DVKVTQSSRYLVKRTGEKVFLECVQDMDHENMFWYRQDPGLGLRLIYFSYDVKMKEKGDIPEGYSVSREKKERFSLILESASTNQTSMYLCASSLFGTEAFFGQGTRLTVV.

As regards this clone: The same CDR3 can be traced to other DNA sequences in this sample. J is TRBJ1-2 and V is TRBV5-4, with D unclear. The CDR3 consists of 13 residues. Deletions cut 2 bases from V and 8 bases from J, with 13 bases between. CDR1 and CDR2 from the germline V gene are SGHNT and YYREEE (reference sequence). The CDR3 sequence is CASSFGEAGGYTF. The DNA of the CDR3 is TGTGCCAGCAGCTTCGGGGAGGCGGGAGGCTACACCTTC. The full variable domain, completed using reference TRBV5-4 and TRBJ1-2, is ETGVTQSPTHLIKTRGQQVTLRCSSQSGHNTVSWYQQALGQGPQFIFQYYREEENGRGNFPPRFSGLQFPNYSSELNVNALELDDSALYLCASSFGEAGGYTFGSGTRLTVV.

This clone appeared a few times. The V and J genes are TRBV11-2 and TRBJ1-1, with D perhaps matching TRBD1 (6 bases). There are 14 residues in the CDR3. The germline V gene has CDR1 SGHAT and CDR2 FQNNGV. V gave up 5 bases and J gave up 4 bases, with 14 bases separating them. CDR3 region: CASSTQGFVTEAFF. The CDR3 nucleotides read TGTGCCAGCAGCACACAGGGTTTCGTCACTGAAGCTTTCTTT.

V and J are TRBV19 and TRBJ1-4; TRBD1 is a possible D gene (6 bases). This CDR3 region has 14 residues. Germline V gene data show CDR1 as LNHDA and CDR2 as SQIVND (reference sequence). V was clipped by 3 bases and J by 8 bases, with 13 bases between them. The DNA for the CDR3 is TGTGCCAGTAGTATTCAAACAGGGCGCGAAAAACTGTTTTTT. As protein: CASSIQTGREKLFF. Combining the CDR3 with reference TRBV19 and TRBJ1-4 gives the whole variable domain DGGITQSPKYLFRKEGQNVTLSCEQNLNHDAMYWYRQDPGQGLRLIYYSQIVNDFQKGDIAEGYSVSREKKESFPLTVTSAQKNPTAFYLCASSIQTGREKLFFGSGTQLSVL.

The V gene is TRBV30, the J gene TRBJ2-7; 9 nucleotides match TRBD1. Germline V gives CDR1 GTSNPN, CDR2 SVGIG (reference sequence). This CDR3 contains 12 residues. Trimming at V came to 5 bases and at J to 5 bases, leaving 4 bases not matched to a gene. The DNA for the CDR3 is TGTGCCTGGGACAGGGGGGGGGACGAGCAGTACTTC. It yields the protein CAWDRGGDEQYF.

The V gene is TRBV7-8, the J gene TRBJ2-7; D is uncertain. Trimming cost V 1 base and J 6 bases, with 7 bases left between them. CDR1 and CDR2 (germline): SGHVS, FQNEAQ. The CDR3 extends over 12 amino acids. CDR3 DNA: TGTGCCAGCAGCTTAGACCGAGCCGAGCAGTACTTC. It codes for CASSLDRAEQYF. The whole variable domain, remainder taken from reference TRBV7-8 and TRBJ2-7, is GAGVSQSPRYKVAKRGQDVALRCDPISGHVSLFWYQQALGQGPEFLTYFQNEAQLDKSGLPSDRFFAERPEGSVSTLKIQRTQQEDSAVYLCASSLDRAEQYFGPGTRLTVT.

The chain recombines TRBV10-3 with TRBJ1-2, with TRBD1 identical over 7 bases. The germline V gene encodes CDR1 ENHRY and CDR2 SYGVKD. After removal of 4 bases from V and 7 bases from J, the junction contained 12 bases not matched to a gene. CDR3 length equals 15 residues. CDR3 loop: CAISAAEQGIGGYTF. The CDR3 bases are TGTGCCATCAGTGCGGCGGAACAGGGGATAGGTGGCTACACCTTC.

The CDR3 DNA reads as TGTGCCAGCAGTTTAGAGGGGGCGCATGGAGCTTTCTTT. This gives the protein CASSLEGAHGAFF. The chain links TRBV6-5 to TRBJ1-1; 7 positions match TRBD1. The CDR3 is 13 residues long. After removal of 4 bases from V and 10 bases from J, the junction contained 9 bases not matched to a gene. From germline, CDR1 is MNHEY and CDR2 SVGAGI.

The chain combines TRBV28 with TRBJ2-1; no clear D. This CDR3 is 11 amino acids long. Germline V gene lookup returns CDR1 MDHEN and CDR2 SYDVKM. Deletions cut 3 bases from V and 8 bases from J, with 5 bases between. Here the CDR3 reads CASSFYDEQFF. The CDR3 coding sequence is TGTGCCAGCAGTTTTTATGATGAGCAGTTCTTC.